A selection of T cell receptor beta chains follows, all from one sample in a study of response to subunit inactivated influenza vaccine. In TCRdb, the RT-PCR reads were re-called with MiXCR into one record per CDR3 protein. The top ten hold more than 10% of the sample, which has a few hundred thousand distinct CDR3 sequences, about 10% seen once. The source was PBMCs from blood, collected roughly 47 days after vaccination. These receptor sequences come from a man aged 45-65 years who received an inactivated influenza vaccine. Each CDR3 is given with its conserved first and last residue. Fields, in order: D gene, J gene, V gene, clone size, CDR3 protein, CDR3 DNA. The D gene is left open where the match is weak. The size of a clone is reported for some rows only, either as once, few or many, or as a class for expanded clones.

>TRBD1|TRBJ1-4|TRBV12-3/TRBV12-4|-
CASRRGTGRNEKLFF
TGTGCCAGCAGGAGGGGGACAGGGAGGAATGAAAAACTGTTTTTT
>-|TRBJ1-6|TRBV3-1|-
CASSQGVGRASGSPLHF
TGTGCCAGCAGCCAAGGTGTAGGGAGGGCCTCAGGTTCACCCCTCCACTTT
>TRBD1|TRBJ2-7|TRBV29-1|many
CSVRWDRHEQYF
TGCAGCGTTCGATGGGACAGACACGAGCAGTACTTC
>-|TRBJ2-1|TRBV3-1|-
CASSQAGGPHNEQFF
TGTGCCAGCAGCCAAGCGGGGGGCCCCCACAATGAGCAGTTCTTC
>-|TRBJ2-2|TRBV21-1|-
CASSLGQGIERSTGELFF
TGTGCCAGCAGCCTCGGACAGGGGATAGAGAGGAGCACCGGGGAGCTGTTTTTT
>-|TRBJ2-5|TRBV11-2|-
CASSPSRGNAAQYF
TGTGCCAGCAGCCCTAGCCGTGGCAACGCGGCCCAGTACTTC
>TRBD2|TRBJ2-3|TRBV11-2|-
CASSLGEILAGLSYTQYF
TGTGCCAGCAGCTTAGGGGAGATACTAGCGGGGCTATCCTACACGCAGTATTTT
>TRBD2|TRBJ2-7|TRBV28|few
CASSLAGAIHEQYF
TGTGCCAGCAGTTTGGCGGGAGCGATCCACGAGCAGTACTTC
>-|TRBJ2-7|TRBV27|many
CASSLLTGYEQYF
TGTGCCAGCAGTTTATTGACAGGCTACGAGCAGTACTTC
>-|TRBJ1-1|TRBV12-3/TRBV12-4|-
CASRALLDTEAFF
TGTGCCAGCAGGGCTCTACTGGACACTGAAGCTTTCTTT
>-|TRBJ1-5|TRBV11-2|few
CASSLGLYSNQPQHF
TGTGCCAGCAGCTTGGGACTGTATAGCAATCAGCCCCAGCATTTT
>-|TRBJ1-2|TRBV20-1|many
CSARDTQGPHYGYTF
TGCAGTGCTAGAGATACACAGGGACCCCACTATGGCTACACCTTC
>-|TRBJ1-3|TRBV19|-
CASSSDRLASGNTIYF
TGTGCCAGTAGTAGCGACCGACTGGCCTCTGGAAACACCATATATTTT
>-|TRBJ2-3|TRBV20-1|-
CSAGSGISTDTQYF
TGCAGTGCTGGTAGCGGCATTAGCACAGATACGCAGTATTTT
>-|TRBJ2-7|TRBV4-3|few
CASSQESHERPSYEQYF
TGCGCCAGCAGCCAAGAATCGCACGAGCGGCCGTCCTACGAGCAGTACTTC
>TRBD1|TRBJ2-1|TRBV6-2/TRBV6-3|-
CASRAVTGVGEQFF
TGTGCCAGCAGGGCGGTGACAGGGGTGGGTGAGCAGTTCTTC
>-|TRBJ2-7|TRBV4-3|few
CASSQDRRYEQYF
TGCGCCAGCAGCCAAGATAGACGCTACGAGCAGTACTTC